A single sample is the source of the 20 T cell receptor beta chains below, sequenced in a study of cytomegalovirus exposure and HLA in healthy donors. This PCR relied on a set of 60 Vbeta primers and 13 Jbeta primers. Clones were read by immunoSEQ multiplex PCR, and TCRdb kept only the in-frame ones, dropping some. The table shows 150,000 or so clones, with 75% to 90% occurring only once. The sequenced sample was PBMCs. These receptors all stem from a young woman in good health and CMV-seronegative.

This chain connects TRBV19 to TRBJ2-1; D might be TRBD2 (6 bases). The germline V gene has CDR1 LNHDA and CDR2 SQIVND (reference sequence). The length of the CDR3 is 13 residues. Trimming took off 2 bases at V and 6 bases at J, with 8 bases between the two ends. The CDR3 DNA is TGTGCCAGTAGTATAAGGGACTCCAATGAGCAGTTCTTC. Amino acids: CASSIRDSNEQFF.

The chain joins TRBV2 to TRBJ1-6; TRBD1 matches at 9 bases. This CDR3 contains 15 residues. V lost 7 bases to trimming and J lost 9 bases; unmatched junction nucleotides: 10. Germline loops: CDR1 SNHLY, CDR2 FYNNEI. CDR3 bases: TGTGCCAGCACCGGGACAGGGAGAGGCGGTTCACCCCTCCACTTT. Protein product: CASTGTGRGGSPLHF.

The gene calls are TRBV19 and TRBJ1-1; D not certain. CDR1 is LNHDA and CDR2 is SQIVND in the germline V gene (reference sequence). The CDR3 runs 14 residues. V was cut by 5 bases and J by 1 base, with 11 bases left in between. The CDR3 loop reads CASSYGLTNTEAFF. In DNA, the CDR3 is TGTGCCAGTAGTTACGGACTGACGAACACTGAAGCTTTCTTT.

The V and J genes are TRBV28 and TRBJ1-2; perhaps TRBD1 as D (5 bases). Trimming cost V 7 bases and J 8 bases, with 26 bases left between them. CDR3 length: 16 amino acids. Germline lookup yields CDR1 MDHEN and CDR2 SYDVKM. In DNA form, the CDR3 reads TGTGCCAGCACTACAATGGCGGGTCAGGGACTGGGGGGCTACACCTTC. It encodes CASTTMAGQGLGGYTF.

The V call is TRBV27, the J call TRBJ2-1; D may be TRBD2 (7 bases). The CDR3 consists of 14 residues. V shed 3 bases and J shed 7 bases, with 13 bases lying between them. Germline V CDR1 and CDR2: MNHEY, SMNVEV (reference sequence). Here the CDR3 reads CASSLVGGLNEQFF. CDR3 nucleotides: TGTGCCAGCAGTTTGGTGGGGGGGCTGAATGAGCAGTTCTTC.

J is TRBJ2-2 and V is TRBV5-1; 10 bases fit TRBD1. The length of the CDR3 is 16 residues. The germline V gene encodes CDR1 SGHRS and CDR2 YFSETQ. V trimming: 5 bases; J trimming: 3 bases; junction bases outside the gene matches: 7. CDR3 residues: CASRKFGTGDTGELFF. The CDR3 bases are TGCGCCAGCAGGAAATTCGGGACAGGGGACACCGGGGAGCTGTTTTTT.

The chain is built from TRBV12-5 and TRBJ2-1; 7 bases agree with TRBD2. CDR1 is LGHNT, CDR2 FRNRAP, per germline. Trimming took 8 bases from V and 8 from J; bases not matched to a gene: 9. This CDR3 region has 13 residues. CDR3: CASKAGDLDEQFF. DNA of the CDR3: TGTGCTAGTAAGGCGGGAGACTTAGATGAGCAGTTCTTC.

The chain has TRBV29-1 and TRBJ2-3, with D possibly TRBD1 on 6 matching bases. V was shortened by 4 bases and J by 3 bases, with 11 bases between the two germline ends. CDR1 and CDR2 (germline): SQVTM, ANQGSEA. This CDR3 is built from 13 residues. The CDR3 nucleotides are TGCAGCGTTGCACCACAGGGAACAGATACGCAGTATTTT. It is translated as CSVAPQGTDTQYF.

CDR3 residues: CASSLSGTATTNEKLFF. CDR3 coding DNA: TGCGCCAGCAGCCTATCCGGGACAGCAACAACTAATGAAAAACTGTTTTTT. The chain employs TRBV5-1 and TRBJ1-4, with 7 bases identical to TRBD1. Losses at the gene ends were 4 bases for V and 0 bases for J; bases not matched to a gene: 9. This CDR3 comprises 17 residues. The germline V gene has CDR1 SGHRS and CDR2 YFSETQ.

The V gene is TRBV11-2, the J gene TRBJ2-6; unclear D gene. Trimming removed 5 bases from V and 0 bases from J, with 5 bases in between. The CDR3 is made up of 14 amino acids. CDR1 and CDR2 (germline): SGHAT, FQNNGV. The CDR3 spells CASSQNSGANVLTF. CDR3 in DNA: TGTGCCAGCAGCCAAAACTCTGGGGCCAACGTCCTGACTTTC. Full variable domain (missing parts from reference TRBV11-2 and TRBJ2-6): EAGVAQSPRYKIIEKRQSVAFWCNPISGHATLYWYQQILGQGPKLLIQFQNNGVVDDSQLPKDRFSAERLKGVDSTLKIQPAKLEDSAVYLCASSQNSGANVLTFGAGSRLTVL.

The rearrangement joins TRBV7-8 to TRBJ2-7, with TRBD1 identical over 12 bases. Trimming cost V 7 bases and J 4 bases; bases outside gene matches: 11. This CDR3 has 16 residues. Germline loops: CDR1 SGHVS, CDR2 FQNEAQ. The CDR3 region has the DNA TGTGCCAGCACCAAAAGCTGGGACAGGGGGCCGTACGAGCAGTACTTC. It yields the protein CASTKSWDRGPYEQYF.

This clone was recorded at least ten times. The chain is built from TRBV6-1 and TRBJ1-5; D is unclear. The V gene's germline CDR1 is MNHNS and CDR2 SASEGT. V was cut by 5 bases and J by 3 bases, with 14 bases left in between. The CDR3 has 15 amino acids. The CDR3 bases are TGTGCCAGCAGTTTGCGGCCGATGGCCAATCAGCCCCAGCATTTT. Translation gives CASSLRPMANQPQHF.

The chain links TRBV28 to TRBJ1-1; D ambiguous. Germline V gives CDR1 MDHEN, CDR2 SYDVKM. The ends were cut back, 5 bases at V and 1 base at J, with 11 bases in the middle. The CDR3 contains 14 residues. The CDR3 DNA sequence: TGTGCCAGCAGTCCGCGGACTGCGAACACTGAAGCTTTCTTT. This encodes CASSPRTANTEAFF. Looking up the rest from reference TRBV28 and TRBJ1-1 gives the full variable domain: DVKVTQSSRYLVKRTGEKVFLECVQDMDHENMFWYRQDPGLGLRLIYFSYDVKMKEKGDIPEGYSVSREKKERFSLILESASTNQTSMYLCASSPRTANTEAFFGQGTRLTVV.

The J gene is TRBJ2-3, the V gene TRBV2; maybe TRBD2 (5 bases). The CDR3 runs to 14 residues. The germline V and J ends were trimmed by 8 bases and 0 bases, with 12 bases remaining between them. Germline assignment: CDR1 SNHLY and CDR2 FYNNEI. Here the CDR3 reads CASVEGHSTDTQYF. CDR3 in DNA: TGTGCCAGCGTCGAGGGCCACAGCACAGATACGCAGTATTTT.

In its sample, this clone was seen once. This chain uses TRBV7-6 with TRBJ2-2; D not resolved. The CDR3 covers 13 residues. Germline CDR1 SGHVS, CDR2 FNYEAQ. The V end lost 1 base, the J end lost 7 bases, and 7 bases lay between the germline ends. CDR3 amino acids: CASSLGANGELFF. CDR3 coding DNA: TGTGCCAGCAGCTTAGGGGCTAACGGGGAGCTGTTTTTT. The complete variable domain, with remaining parts taken from reference TRBV7-6 and TRBJ2-2, reads GAGVSQSPRYKVTKRGQDVALRCDPISGHVSLYWYRQALGQGPEFLTYFNYEAQQDKSGLPNDRFSAERPEGSISTLTIQRTEQRDSAMYRCASSLGANGELFFGEGSRLTVL.

This chain links TRBV2 with TRBJ2-5; TRBD2 aligns across 7 bases. The CDR3 spans 15 residues. With 7 bases clipped from V and 2 bases from J, the junction kept 10 bases outside the gene matches. Germline V CDR1 and CDR2: SNHLY, FYNNEI. The CDR3 reads CASNQGWGGQETQYF. As DNA, the CDR3 is TGTGCCAGCAACCAGGGATGGGGGGGGCAAGAGACCCAGTACTTC.

The DNA for the CDR3 is TGTGCCAGCAGTTTACTTTGGGGGGGGCAAGGAGCCTACGAGCAGTACTTC. This encodes CASSLLWGGQGAYEQYF. The V gene is TRBV28, the J gene TRBJ2-7; D perhaps matches TRBD2 (7 bases). Germline assignment: CDR1 MDHEN and CDR2 SYDVKM. V was clipped by 2 bases and J by 2 bases, with 19 bases between them. The CDR3 covers 17 residues. The whole variable domain, remainder taken from reference TRBV28 and TRBJ2-7, is DVKVTQSSRYLVKRTGEKVFLECVQDMDHENMFWYRQDPGLGLRLIYFSYDVKMKEKGDIPEGYSVSREKKERFSLILESASTNQTSMYLCASSLLWGGQGAYEQYFGPGTRLTVT.

Here the CDR3 DNA reads TGTGCCAGCAGCTTCACACTAGCGTCAGGGAATGAGCAGTTCTTC. The encoded protein is CASSFTLASGNEQFF. The V and J genes are TRBV5-4 and TRBJ2-1, with 7 nucleotides matching TRBD2. J was trimmed by 7 bases and V by 2 bases; bases with no gene match: 9. The CDR3 covers 15 residues. Germline V gene sequence: CDR1 SGHNT, CDR2 YYREEE (reference sequence).

The chain is built from TRBV9 and TRBJ1-1, with no clear D. The CDR3 spans 14 residues. V lost 4 bases and J 1 base, leaving 11 bases between the germline ends. CDR1 and CDR2 from the germline V gene are SGDLS and YYNGEE. The CDR3, as DNA: TGTGCCAGCAGCACGACGGCGGGGAACACTGAAGCTTTCTTT. It encodes CASSTTAGNTEAFF.

A note on this clone: Other DNA sequences within the sample encode an identical CDR3. The chain carries TRBV28 and TRBJ1-4; the D is unclear. The CDR3 is made up of 13 amino acids. Trimming stripped 6 bases from V and 3 bases from J, with 8 bases between. CDR1 and CDR2 from the germline V gene are MDHEN and SYDVKM. The CDR3 spells CASRGGSNEKLFF. Here the CDR3 DNA reads TGTGCCAGCAGGGGAGGGTCTAATGAAAAACTGTTTTTT. Based on the CDR3 plus reference TRBV28 and TRBJ1-4, the full variable domain is DVKVTQSSRYLVKRTGEKVFLECVQDMDHENMFWYRQDPGLGLRLIYFSYDVKMKEKGDIPEGYSVSREKKERFSLILESASTNQTSMYLCASRGGSNEKLFFGSGTQLSVL.